The present entry profiles one T cell receptor (beta chain) with its context. As yet, its antigen is unknown. The data originate from a study of shared clonotypes between healthy human individuals. The study's findings and limits: Despite large depth, sorted-subset datasets appeared incompletely sequenced.

Sequencing was performed with immunoSEQ multiplex PCR; in TCRdb, only in-frame clones are kept and a portion is missing. The table records approximately 640,000 clones, 90% of them present only once. V shed 3 bases and J 2 bases; nucleotides not matched to a gene: 16. Looked up from germline, CDR1 is MNHEY and CDR2 is SMNVEV (reference sequence). The CDR3 spans 19 residues. This receptor was obtained from a man between 18 and 35 years old in good health. Some clones in this sample may be carry-over from other donors' samples. Sequenced: memory CD8+ T cells from PBMCs. Subset given: CD45RO+ cells pooled with CCR7-negative TemRA cells. The chain has TRBV27 and TRBJ2-7; 10 bases fit TRBD1. The CDR3: CASSLGLGQGSLPPYEQYF. As DNA, the CDR3 is TGTGCCAGCAGTTTGGGCTTGGGACAGGGGAGTTTGCCTCCCTACGAGCAGTACTTC.